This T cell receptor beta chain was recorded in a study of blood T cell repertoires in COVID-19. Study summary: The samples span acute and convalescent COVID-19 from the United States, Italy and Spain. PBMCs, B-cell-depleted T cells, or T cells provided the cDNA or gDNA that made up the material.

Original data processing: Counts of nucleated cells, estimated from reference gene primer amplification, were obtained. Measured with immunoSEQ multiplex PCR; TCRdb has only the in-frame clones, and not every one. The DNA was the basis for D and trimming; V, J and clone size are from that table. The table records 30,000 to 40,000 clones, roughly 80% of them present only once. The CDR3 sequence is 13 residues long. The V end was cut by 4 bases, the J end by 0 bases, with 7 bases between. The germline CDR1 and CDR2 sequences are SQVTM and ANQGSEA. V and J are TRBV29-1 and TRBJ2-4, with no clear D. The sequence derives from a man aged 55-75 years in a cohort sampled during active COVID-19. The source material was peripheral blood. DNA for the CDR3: TGCAGCGTTGTTGCGGCAGCCAAAAACATTCAGTACTTC. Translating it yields CSVVAAAKNIQYF. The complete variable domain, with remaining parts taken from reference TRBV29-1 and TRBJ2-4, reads SAVISQKPSRDICQRGTSLTIQCQVDSQVTMMFWYRQQPGQSLTLIATANQGSEATYESGFVIDKFPISRPNLTFSTLTVSNMSPEDSSIYLCSVVAAAKNIQYFGAGTRLSVL.